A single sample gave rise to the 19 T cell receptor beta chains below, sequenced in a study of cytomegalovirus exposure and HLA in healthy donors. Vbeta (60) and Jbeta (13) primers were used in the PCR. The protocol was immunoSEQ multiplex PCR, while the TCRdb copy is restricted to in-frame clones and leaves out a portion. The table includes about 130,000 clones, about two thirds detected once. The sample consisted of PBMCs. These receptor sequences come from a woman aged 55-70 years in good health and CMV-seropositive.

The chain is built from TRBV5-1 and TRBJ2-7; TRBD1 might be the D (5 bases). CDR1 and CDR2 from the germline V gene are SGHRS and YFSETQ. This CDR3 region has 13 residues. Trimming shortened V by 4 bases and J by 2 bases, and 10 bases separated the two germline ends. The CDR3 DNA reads TGCGCCAGCAGCGTAGGGGCAGCCTACGAGCAGTACTTC. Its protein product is CASSVGAAYEQYF.

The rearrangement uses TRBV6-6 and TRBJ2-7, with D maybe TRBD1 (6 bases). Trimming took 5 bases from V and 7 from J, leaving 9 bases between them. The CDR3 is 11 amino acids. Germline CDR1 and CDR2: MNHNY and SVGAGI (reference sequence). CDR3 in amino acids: CASSPGEEQYF. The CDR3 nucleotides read TGTGCCAGCAGTCCAGGGGAAGAGCAGTACTTC.

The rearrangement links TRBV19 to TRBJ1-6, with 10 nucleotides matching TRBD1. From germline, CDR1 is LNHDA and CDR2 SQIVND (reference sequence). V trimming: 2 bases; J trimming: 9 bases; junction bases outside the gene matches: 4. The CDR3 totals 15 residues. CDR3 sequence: CASSIQGQGSSPLHF. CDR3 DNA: TGTGCCAGTAGTATACAGGGACAGGGGAGTTCACCCCTCCACTTT.

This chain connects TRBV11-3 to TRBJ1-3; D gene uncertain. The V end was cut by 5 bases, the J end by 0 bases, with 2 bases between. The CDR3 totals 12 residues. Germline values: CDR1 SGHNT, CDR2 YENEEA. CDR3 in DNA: TGTGCCAGCAGCCTCTCTGGAAACACCATATATTTT. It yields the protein CASSLSGNTIYF.

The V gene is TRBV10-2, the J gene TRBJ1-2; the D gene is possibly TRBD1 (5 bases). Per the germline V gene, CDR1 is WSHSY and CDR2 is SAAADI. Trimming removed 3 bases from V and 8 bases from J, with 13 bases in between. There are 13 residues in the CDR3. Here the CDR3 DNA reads TGCGCCAGCAGTGACGTCAGGGTGGAAGGCTACACCTTC. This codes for CASSDVRVEGYTF.

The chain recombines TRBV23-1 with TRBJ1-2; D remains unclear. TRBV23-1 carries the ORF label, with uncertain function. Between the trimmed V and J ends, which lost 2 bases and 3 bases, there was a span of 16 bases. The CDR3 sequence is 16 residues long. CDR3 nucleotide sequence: TGCGCCAGCAGTCAACCCCCGGCAGGCAAGGACTATGGCTACACCTTC. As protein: CASSQPPAGKDYGYTF.

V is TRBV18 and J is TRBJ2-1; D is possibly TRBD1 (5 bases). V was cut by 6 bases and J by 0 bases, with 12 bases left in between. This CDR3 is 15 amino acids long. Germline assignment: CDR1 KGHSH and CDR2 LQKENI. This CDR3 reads CASSQQDSSYNEQFF. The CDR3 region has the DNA TGTGCCAGCTCCCAACAGGATTCCTCCTACAATGAGCAGTTCTTC.

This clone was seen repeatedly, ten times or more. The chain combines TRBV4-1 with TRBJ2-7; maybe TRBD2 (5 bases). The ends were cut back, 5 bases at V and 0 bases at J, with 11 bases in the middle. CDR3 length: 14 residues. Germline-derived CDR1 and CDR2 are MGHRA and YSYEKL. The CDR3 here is CASSWNGNSYEQYF. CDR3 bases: TGCGCCAGCAGCTGGAACGGGAACTCCTACGAGCAGTACTTC.

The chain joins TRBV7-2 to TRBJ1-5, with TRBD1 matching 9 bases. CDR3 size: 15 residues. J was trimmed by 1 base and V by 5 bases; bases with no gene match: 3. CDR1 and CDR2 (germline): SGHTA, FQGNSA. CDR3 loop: CASSGTGKSNQPQHF. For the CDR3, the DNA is TGTGCCAGCAGCGGGACAGGGAAAAGCAATCAGCCCCAGCATTTT. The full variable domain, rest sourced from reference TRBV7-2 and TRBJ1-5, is GAGVSQSPSNKVTEKGKDVELRCDPISGHTALYWYRQSLGQGLEFLIYFQGNSAPDKSGLPSDRFSAERTGGSVSTLTIQRTQQEDSAVYLCASSGTGKSNQPQHFGDGTRLSIL.

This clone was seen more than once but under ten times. For the CDR3, the DNA is TGCGCCAGCAGCTTGCGTTCTAATCCCACCTACGAGCAGTACTTC. This translates into CASSLRSNPTYEQYF. The chain couples TRBV5-1 to TRBJ2-7; D gene unclear. The germline V gene encodes CDR1 SGHRS and CDR2 YFSETQ. The CDR3 contains 15 residues. V gave up 1 base and J gave up 2 bases, with 13 bases separating them.

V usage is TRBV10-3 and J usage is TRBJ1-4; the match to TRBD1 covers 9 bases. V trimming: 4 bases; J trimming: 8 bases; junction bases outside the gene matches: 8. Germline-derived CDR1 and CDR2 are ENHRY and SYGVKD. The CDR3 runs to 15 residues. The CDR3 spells CAISGSDRGGEKLFF. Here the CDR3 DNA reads TGTGCCATCAGTGGGTCGGACAGGGGAGGGGAAAAACTGTTTTTT.

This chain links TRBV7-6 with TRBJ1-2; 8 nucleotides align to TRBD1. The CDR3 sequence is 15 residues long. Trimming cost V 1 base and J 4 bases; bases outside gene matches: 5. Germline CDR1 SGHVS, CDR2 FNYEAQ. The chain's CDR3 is CASSLDGQGIYGYTF. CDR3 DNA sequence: TGTGCCAGCAGCTTAGACGGACAGGGAATCTATGGCTACACCTTC.

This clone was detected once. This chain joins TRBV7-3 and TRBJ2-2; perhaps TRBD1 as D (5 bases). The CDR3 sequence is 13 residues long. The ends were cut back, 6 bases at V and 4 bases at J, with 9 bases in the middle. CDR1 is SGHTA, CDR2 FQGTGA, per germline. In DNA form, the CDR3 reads TGTGCCAGCAGACAACAGGTCACCGGGGAGCTGTTTTTT. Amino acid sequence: CASRQQVTGELFF. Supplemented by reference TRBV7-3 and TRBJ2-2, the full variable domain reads GAGVSQTPSNKVTEKGKYVELRCDPISGHTALYWYRQSLGQGPEFLIYFQGTGAADDSGLPNDRFFAVRPEGSVSTLKIQRTERGDSAVYLCASRQQVTGELFFGEGSRLTVL.

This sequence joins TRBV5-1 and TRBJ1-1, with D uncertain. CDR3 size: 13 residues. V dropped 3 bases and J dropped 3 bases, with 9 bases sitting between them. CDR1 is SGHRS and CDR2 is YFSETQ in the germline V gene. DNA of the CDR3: TGCGCCAGCAGCTCAGACGGGGACACTGAAGCTTTCTTT. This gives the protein CASSSDGDTEAFF.

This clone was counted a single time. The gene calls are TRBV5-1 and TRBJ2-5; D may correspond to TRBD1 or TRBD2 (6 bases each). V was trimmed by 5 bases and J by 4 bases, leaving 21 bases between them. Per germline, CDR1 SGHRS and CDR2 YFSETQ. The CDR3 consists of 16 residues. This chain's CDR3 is CASRLRGTGMLETQYF. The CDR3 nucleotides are TGCGCCAGCAGGTTGCGGGGTACAGGGATGTTAGAGACCCAGTACTTC.

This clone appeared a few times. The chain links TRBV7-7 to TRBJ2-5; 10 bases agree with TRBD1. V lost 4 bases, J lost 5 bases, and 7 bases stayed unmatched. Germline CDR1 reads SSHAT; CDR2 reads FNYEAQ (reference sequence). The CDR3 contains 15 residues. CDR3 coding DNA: TGTGCCAGCAGCTCGACCGGACAGGGGGAGGAGACCCAGTACTTC. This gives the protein CASSSTGQGEETQYF.

The CDR3 nucleotides are TGTGCCAGCAGCCCAGAGCCGCGGCGAATGGACACCATATATTTT. Encoded protein: CASSPEPRRMDTIYF. This chain connects TRBV9 to TRBJ1-3; D unclear. Per the germline V gene, CDR1 is SGDLS and CDR2 is YYNGEE. CDR3 length: 15 amino acids. V lost 4 bases and J lost 8, with 19 bases in between.

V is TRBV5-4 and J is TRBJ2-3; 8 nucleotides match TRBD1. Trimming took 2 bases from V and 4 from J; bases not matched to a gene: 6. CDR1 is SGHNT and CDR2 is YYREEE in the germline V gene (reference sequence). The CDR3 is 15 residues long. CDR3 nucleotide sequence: TGTGCCAGCAGCTTAGGACAGGGTGGAGCAGATACGCAGTATTTT. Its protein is CASSLGQGGADTQYF.

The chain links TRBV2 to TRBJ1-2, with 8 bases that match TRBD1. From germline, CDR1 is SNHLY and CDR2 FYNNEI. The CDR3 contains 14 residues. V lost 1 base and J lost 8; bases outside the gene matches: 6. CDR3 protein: CASSEVQGAQGYTF. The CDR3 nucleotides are TGTGCCAGCAGTGAAGTGCAGGGGGCTCAGGGCTACACCTTC.